This TCR beta chain was observed in a study of blood T cell repertoires in COVID-19. Comments on this clone: In the same sample, other DNA sequences code for this CDR3.

The CDR3 totals 12 residues. V lost 1 base and J lost 2, with 5 bases in between. Germline V gene lookup returns CDR1 GTSNPN and CDR2 SVGIG (reference sequence). Under the authors' procedure: Cell counts per sample came from amplifying reference gene primers. Some clones are missing from TCRdb's copy, which holds only in-frame ones; the method was immunoSEQ multiplex PCR. That table gives V, J and clone size, and the DNA gave D and trimming. The top ten clones hold approximately 5.3% of a sample with approximately 300,000 clones, 70% to 90% of them seen once. This receptor was taken from a woman aged 25 to 39 who had recovered from COVID-19. Sequenced sample: PBMCs or T cells enriched from blood (not recorded which). V usage is TRBV30 and J usage is TRBJ1-1; no reliable D call. This CDR3 reads CAWSASNTEAFF. The CDR3 DNA reads as TGTGCCTGGAGTGCTTCTAACACTGAAGCTTTCTTT. Combining the CDR3 with reference TRBV30 and TRBJ1-1 gives the whole variable domain SQTIHQWPATLVQPVGSPLSLECTVEGTSNPNLYWYRQAAGRGLQLLFYSVGIGQISSEVPQNLSASRPQDRQFILSSKKLLLSDSGFYLCAWSASNTEAFFGQGTRLTVV.